This TCR beta chain derives from a study of vaccination and CD4 T cells after COVID-19 (dated by TCRdb to 2022 to 2024). In terms of the full investigation: Convalescent patients had a positive SARS-CoV-2 result on nasal swab PCR, and of these patients, several had mild disease and one had severe disease. The convalescent cohort included six males and four females, with two Hispanic individuals, seven Caucasians, two Asians and one multiracial person. Participants got two doses of the Pfizer-BioNTech BNT162b2 vaccine (n=8) or two doses of the Moderna mRNA-1273 vaccine (n=2). Post-COVID blood samples were collected from convalescent patients a median of approximately 93 days after diagnosis, with a range of roughly 35 to 170 days. Post-vaccine blood samples were taken a median of about 77 days after the second vaccine dose, with a range of 14 to 241 days. Culture stimuli were overlapping spike peptide pools from SARS-CoV-2 and from the common cold coronaviruses HCoV-NL63, HCoV-OC43 and HCoV-229E. Control cultures used a CEFX viral epitope pool as positive control, an HIV-1 Nef peptide pool as negative control, or no peptide. In 10 COVID-19 convalescent patients and 4 infection-naive healthy vaccine recipients, the spike-specific CD4+ TCR repertoire before mRNA vaccination was compared with the repertoire after mRNA vaccination. General study outcomes and caveats: In convalescent patients, nearly all vaccine-specific clones (304 of 307) were found to be mono-reactive for SARS-CoV-2 spike rather than cross-reactive with common cold coronaviruses. The number of convalescent patients in the study was relatively small, and the study did not examine early timepoints following natural infection. In convalescent patients, a median 86.3% of post-vaccine SARS-CoV-2-reactive clones were detected only after vaccination, and vaccine-specific priming was suggested by this finding. An increase in the median number of SARS-CoV-2-reactive clonotypes from some 20 after infection to 38 after vaccination was observed, but the change was not found to be significant.

There are 13 amino acids in the CDR3, from cysteine to phenylalanine inclusive. Only CDR3 DNA is held: 39 bases, read in frame from base 1. CDR1 and CDR2, looked up from the germline V gene (reference sequence), are DFQATT and SNEGSKA. The germline V and J ends show losses of 1 base and 9 bases respectively, and no gene match explains 5 bases of the junction. Receptor amplification or capture employed PCR. TCR sequencing of DNA from cultured CD4+ T cells used the Oncomine TCR Beta short-read assay at the Johns Hopkins FTIC core. Genomic DNA was extracted from the cultured CD4+ T cells with the QIAamp micro DNA kit. The Oncomine TCR Beta libraries from cultured CD4+ T cells were pooled using unique dual indexes and then sequenced on an Illumina iSeq 100. In the paper's pipeline: Non-productive sequences were filtered out, and CDR3s that did not start with C, did not end with F or W, or were shorter than 7 amino acids were discarded. Antigen-specific clonotypes were identified with the MANAFEST web application by comparing peptide-stimulated wells with reference and other culture wells. To be called positive, a clone needed an FDR below 0.05, an odds ratio above 5, and a productive frequency above 0.1% in at least two of three replicate wells. A clonotype was classed as cross-reactive if the clonotype showed significant expansion both in SARS-CoV-2 spike wells and in at least one common cold coronavirus spike condition. Levenshtein distances (stringdist) and unrooted phylogenetic trees (ape) in R version 3.6.1 were used to assess CDR3 homology. Starting from the raw public reads, TCRdb applied fastp trimming at Q25, assembled clones with MiXCR and retained in-frame beta chains. Rows merge per CDR3 protein into single entries with the most common DNA and genes. TCRdb's processing, not the authors' own work, is the source of the V and J calls. The sample table contains just under 20,000 distinct CDR3 sequences; only one count was recorded for about 64% of them. The top ten clones comprise under 10% of the sample.

This clonotype was recorded a few times. This clone's antigen is unknown. Base qualities were left out, and no much larger clone turns up one base away. This specimen's treatment or condition label, interpreted: 10-day PBMC culture with coronavirus spike peptide pools or control peptides (ViraFEST assay). The ViraFEST assay was used in the study, in which antigen-specific T cells were expanded with peptide pools and expanded clonotypes were subsequently identified by TCR sequencing. The convalescent patients' positive SARS-CoV-2 PCR tests were from March to December 2020, which was before the Alpha, Beta and Delta variants emerged in the United States. Each well held fewer than 2.5 million PBMCs cultured with roughly 10 ug/ml peptide pools in IMDM containing roughly 4.7% human AB serum and 8 to 10 IU/ml IL-2. On days 3 and 7, half of the culture medium was replaced with fresh IL-2-containing medium. After 10 days of culture, CD4+ T cells were isolated by negative selection using the EasySep CD4+ T cell isolation kit. Ficoll-Paque Plus gradient centrifugation was used to isolate PBMCs from whole blood, and the isolated PBMCs were then either used fresh or cryopreserved at -140C. In general, triplicate wells were set up for every culture condition.

Sequencing input: CD4+ T cells from blood, cultured in vitro. The rearrangement combines TRBV20-1 with TRBJ2-3, and 9 junction bases match TRBD2. The source is a human donor who had recovered from COVID-19. For the CDR3, the sequence is CSARGLAARTQYF. The base sequence is TGCAGTGCTAGAGGACTAGCGGCTCGGACGCAGTATTTT.